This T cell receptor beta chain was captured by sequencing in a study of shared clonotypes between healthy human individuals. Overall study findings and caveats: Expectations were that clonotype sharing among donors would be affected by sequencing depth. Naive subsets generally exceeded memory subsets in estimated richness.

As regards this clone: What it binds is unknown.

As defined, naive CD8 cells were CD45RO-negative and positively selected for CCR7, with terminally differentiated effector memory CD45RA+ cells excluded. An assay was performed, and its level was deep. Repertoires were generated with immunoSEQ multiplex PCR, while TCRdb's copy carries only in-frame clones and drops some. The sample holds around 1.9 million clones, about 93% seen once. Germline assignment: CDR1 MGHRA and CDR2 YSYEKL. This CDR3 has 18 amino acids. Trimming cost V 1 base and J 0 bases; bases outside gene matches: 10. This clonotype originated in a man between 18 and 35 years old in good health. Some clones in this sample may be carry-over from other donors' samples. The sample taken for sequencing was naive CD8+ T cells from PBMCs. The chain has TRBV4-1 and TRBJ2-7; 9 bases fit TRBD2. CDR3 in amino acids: CASSQGPTSGSFSYEQYF. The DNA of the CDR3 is TGCGCCAGCAGCCAAGGGCCGACTAGCGGAAGTTTCTCCTACGAGCAGTACTTC.